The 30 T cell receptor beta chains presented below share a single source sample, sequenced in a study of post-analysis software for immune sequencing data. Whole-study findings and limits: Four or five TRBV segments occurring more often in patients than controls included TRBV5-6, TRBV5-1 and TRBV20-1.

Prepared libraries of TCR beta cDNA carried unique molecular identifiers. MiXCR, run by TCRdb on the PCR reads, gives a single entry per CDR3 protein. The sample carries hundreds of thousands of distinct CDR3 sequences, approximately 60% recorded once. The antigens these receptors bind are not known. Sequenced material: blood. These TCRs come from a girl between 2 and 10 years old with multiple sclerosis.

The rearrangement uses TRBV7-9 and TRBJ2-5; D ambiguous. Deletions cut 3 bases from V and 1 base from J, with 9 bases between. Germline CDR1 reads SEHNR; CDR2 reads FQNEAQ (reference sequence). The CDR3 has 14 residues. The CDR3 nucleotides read TGTGCCAGCAGCTTTGTGGGATCCCAAGAGACCCAGTACTTC. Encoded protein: CASSFVGSQETQYF.

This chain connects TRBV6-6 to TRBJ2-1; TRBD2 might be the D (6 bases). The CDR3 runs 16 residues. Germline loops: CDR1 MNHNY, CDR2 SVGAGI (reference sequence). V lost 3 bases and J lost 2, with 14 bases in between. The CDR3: CASSYHPEGAYNEQFF. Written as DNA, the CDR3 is TGTGCCAGCAGTTATCATCCGGAGGGAGCCTACAATGAGCAGTTCTTC.

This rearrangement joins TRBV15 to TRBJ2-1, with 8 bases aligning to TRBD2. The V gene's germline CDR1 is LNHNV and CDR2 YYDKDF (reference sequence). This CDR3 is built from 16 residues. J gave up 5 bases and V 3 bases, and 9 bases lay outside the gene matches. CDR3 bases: TGTGCCACCAGCAGTGGAATACGGGGGGGCCACAATGAGCAGTTCTTC. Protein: CATSSGIRGGHNEQFF. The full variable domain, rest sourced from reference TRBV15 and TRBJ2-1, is DAMVIQNPRYQVTQFGKPVTLSCSQTLNHNVMYWYQQKSSQAPKLLFHYYDKDFNNEADTPDNFQSRRPNTSFCFLDIRSPGLGDTAMYLCATSSGIRGGHNEQFFGPGTRLTVL.

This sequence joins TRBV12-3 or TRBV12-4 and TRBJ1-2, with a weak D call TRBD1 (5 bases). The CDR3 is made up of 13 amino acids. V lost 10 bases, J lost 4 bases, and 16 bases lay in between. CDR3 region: CATMIRDVYGYTF. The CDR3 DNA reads TGTGCCACCATGATCAGGGATGTCTATGGCTACACCTTC.

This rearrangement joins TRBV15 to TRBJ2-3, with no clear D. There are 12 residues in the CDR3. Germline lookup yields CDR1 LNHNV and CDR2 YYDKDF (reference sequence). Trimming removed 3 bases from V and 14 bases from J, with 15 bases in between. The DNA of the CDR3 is TGTGCCACCAGCAGGTCCGGGCCGGAGACGTATTTT. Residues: CATSRSGPETYF.

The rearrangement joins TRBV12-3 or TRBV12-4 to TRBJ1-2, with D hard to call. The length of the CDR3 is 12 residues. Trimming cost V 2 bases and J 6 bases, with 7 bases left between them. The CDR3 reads CASSLSQNGYTF. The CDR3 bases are TGTGCCAGCAGTTTATCTCAGAATGGCTACACCTTC.

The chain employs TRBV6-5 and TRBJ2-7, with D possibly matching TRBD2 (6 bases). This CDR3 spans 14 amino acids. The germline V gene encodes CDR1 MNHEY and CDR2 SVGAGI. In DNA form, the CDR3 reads TGTGCGCAAGTGGGGGGTCAAAATTCCTACGAGCAGTACTTC. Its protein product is CAQVGGQNSYEQYF.

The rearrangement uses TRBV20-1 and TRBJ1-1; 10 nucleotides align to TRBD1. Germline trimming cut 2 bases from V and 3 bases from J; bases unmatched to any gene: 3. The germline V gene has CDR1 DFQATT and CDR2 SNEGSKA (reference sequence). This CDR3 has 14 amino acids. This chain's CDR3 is CSARTGTGDTEAFF. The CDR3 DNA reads TGCAGTGCTAGAACCGGGACAGGGGACACTGAAGCTTTCTTT.

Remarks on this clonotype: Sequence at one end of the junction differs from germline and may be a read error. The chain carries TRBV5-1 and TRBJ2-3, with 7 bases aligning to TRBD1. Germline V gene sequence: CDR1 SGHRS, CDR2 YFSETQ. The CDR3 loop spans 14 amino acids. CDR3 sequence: CASSTGQSTDTQYF. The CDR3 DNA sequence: TGTGCCAGCAGCACGGGACAGAGCACAGATACGCAGTATTTT.

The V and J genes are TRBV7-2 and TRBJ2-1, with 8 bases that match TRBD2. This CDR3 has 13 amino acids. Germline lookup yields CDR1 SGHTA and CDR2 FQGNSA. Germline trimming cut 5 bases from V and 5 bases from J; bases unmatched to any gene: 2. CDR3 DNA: TGTGCCAGCAGCATACTAGCGGACAATGAGCAGTTCTTC. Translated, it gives CASSILADNEQFF.

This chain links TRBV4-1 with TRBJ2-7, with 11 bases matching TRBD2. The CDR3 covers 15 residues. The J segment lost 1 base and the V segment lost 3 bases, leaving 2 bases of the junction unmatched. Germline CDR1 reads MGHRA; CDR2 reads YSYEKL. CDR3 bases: TGCGCCAGCAGCCACATAGCGGGGGGGTCCTACGAGCAGTACTTC. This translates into CASSHIAGGSYEQYF.

DNA of the CDR3: TGTGCCAGCAGTGAGGGGACTAGGGGGGACAATGAGCAGTTCTTC. This codes for CASSEGTRGDNEQFF. J is TRBJ2-1 and V is TRBV6-4; the match to TRBD2 covers 8 bases. In germline, CDR1 is MRHNA, CDR2 SNTAGT. This CDR3 has 15 residues. Trimming at V came to 3 bases and at J to 5 bases, leaving 6 bases not matched to a gene.

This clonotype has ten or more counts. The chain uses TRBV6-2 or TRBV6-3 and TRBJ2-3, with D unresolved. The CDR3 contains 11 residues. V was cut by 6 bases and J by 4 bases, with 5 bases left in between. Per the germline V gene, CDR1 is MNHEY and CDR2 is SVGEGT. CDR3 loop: CASSGADTQYF. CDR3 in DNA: TGTGCCAGCAGCGGAGCAGATACGCAGTATTTT.

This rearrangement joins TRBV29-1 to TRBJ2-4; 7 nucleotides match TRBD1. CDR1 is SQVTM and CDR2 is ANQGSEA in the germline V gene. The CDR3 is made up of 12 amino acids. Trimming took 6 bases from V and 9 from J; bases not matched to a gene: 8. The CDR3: CSVTDRVGIQYF. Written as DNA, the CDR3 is TGCAGCGTCACCGACAGGGTGGGCATTCAGTACTTC.

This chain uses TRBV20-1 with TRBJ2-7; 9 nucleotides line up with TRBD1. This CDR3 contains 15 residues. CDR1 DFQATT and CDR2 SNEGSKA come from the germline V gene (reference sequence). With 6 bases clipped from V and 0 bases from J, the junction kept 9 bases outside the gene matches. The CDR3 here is CSALAGTGPSYEQYF. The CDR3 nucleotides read TGCAGTGCCCTAGCCGGGACAGGGCCCTCCTACGAGCAGTACTTC.

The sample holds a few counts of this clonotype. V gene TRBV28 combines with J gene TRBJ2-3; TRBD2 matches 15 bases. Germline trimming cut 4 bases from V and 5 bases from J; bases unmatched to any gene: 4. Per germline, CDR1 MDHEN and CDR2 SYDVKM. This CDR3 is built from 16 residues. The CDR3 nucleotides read TGTGCCAGCAGTTGGACTAGCGGGAGGGATGGAGATACGCAGTATTTT. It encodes CASSWTSGRDGDTQYF.

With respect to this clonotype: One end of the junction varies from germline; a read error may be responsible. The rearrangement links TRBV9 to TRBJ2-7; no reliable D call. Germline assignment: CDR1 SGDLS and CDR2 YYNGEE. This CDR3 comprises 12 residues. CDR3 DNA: TGTGCCAGCAGCGTAGGTGTTTACGTGCAGTACTTC. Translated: CASSVGVYVQYF.

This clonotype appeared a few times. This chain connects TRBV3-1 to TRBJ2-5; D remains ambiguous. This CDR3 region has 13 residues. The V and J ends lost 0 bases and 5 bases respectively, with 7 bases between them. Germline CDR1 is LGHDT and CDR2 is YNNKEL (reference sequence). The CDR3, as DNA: TGTGCCAGCAGCCAAGAGGGCTTTGAGACCCAGTACTTC. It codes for CASSQEGFETQYF.

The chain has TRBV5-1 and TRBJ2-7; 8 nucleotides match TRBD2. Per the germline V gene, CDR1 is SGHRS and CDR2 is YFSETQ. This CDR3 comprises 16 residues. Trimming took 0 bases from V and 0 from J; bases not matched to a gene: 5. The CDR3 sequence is CASSLATTSASYEQYF. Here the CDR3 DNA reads TGCGCCAGCAGCTTGGCCACGACTAGCGCCTCCTACGAGCAGTACTTC. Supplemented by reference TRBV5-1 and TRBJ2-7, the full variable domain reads KAGVTQTPRYLIKTRGQQVTLSCSPISGHRSVSWYQQTPGQGLQFLFEYFSETQRNKGNFPGRFSGRQFSNSRSEMNVSTLELGDSALYLCASSLATTSASYEQYFGPGTRLTVT.

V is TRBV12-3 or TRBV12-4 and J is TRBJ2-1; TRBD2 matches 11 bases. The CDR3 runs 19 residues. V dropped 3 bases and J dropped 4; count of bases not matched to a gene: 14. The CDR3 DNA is TGTGCCAGCAGTTTCGGAGGGGTCGCTAGCGGGAGGATGTACAATGAGCAGTTCTTC. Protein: CASSFGGVASGRMYNEQFF.

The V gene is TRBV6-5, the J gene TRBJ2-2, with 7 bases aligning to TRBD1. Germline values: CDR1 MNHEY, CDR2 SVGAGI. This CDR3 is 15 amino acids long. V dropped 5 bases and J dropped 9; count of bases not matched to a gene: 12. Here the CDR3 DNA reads TGTGCCAGCAGTCATTCACAGGGGTCCAGGCGGGAGCTGTTTTTT. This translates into CASSHSQGSRRELFF.

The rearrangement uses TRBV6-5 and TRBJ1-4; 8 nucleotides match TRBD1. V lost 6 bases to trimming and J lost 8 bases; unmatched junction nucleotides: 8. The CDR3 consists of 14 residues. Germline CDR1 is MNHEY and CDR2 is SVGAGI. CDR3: CASRRTGSREKLFF. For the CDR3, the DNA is TGTGCCAGCAGACGGACAGGGTCGCGGGAAAAACTGTTTTTT.

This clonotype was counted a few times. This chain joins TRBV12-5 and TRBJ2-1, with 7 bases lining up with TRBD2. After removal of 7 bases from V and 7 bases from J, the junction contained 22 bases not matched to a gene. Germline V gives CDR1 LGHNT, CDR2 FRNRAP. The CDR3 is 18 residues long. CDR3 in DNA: TGTGCTAGTGTCCAACTGCCCCTAGGCGGGAGTTCTGGGAATGAGCAGTTCTTC. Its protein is CASVQLPLGGSSGNEQFF.

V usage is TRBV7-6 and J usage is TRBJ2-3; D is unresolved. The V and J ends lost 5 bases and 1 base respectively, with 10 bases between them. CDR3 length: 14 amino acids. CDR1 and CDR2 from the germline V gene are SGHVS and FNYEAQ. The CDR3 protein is CASSPTYGTDTQYF. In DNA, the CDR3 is TGTGCCAGCAGCCCAACGTATGGCACAGATACGCAGTATTTT.

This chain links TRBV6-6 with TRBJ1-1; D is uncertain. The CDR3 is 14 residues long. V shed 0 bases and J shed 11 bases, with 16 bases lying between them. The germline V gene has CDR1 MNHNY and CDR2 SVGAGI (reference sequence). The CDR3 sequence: CASSYSMSSLGAFF. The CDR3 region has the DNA TGTGCCAGCAGTTACTCGATGTCTTCTCTAGGGGCTTTCTTT.

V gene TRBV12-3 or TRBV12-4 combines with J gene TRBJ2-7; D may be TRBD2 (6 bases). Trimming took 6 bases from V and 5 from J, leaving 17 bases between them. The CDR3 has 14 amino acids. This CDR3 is CASSPSGGFNEQYF. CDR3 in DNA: TGTGCCAGCAGCCCCAGCGGAGGGTTCAACGAGCAGTACTTC.

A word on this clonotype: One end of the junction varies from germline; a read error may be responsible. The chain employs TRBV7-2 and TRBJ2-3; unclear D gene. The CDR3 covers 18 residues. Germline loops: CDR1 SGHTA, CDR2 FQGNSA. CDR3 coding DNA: TGTGCCAGCAGCCTGACCACTACGGTCGACCGCCCCACAGATGCGCAGTATTTT. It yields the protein CASSLTTTVDRPTDAQYF.

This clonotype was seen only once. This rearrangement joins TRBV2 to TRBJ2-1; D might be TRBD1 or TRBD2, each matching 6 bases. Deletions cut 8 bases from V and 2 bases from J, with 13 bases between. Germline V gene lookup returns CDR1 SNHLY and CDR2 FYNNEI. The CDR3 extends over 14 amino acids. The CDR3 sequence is CASGGQDPYNEQFF. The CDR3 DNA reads TGTGCCAGCGGGGGGCAGGACCCCTACAATGAGCAGTTCTTC. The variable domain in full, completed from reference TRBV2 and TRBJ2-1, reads EPEVTQTPSHQVTQMGQEVILRCVPISNHLYFYWYRQILGQKVEFLVSFYNNEISEKSEIFDDQFSVERPDGSNFTLKIRSTKLEDSAMYFCASGGQDPYNEQFFGPGTRLTVL.

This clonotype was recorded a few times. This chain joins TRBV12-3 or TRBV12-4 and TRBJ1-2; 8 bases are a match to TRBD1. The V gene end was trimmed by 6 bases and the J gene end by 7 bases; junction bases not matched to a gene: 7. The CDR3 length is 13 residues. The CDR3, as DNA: TGTGCCAGCAGCTTCAGGGGGCAAGGTGGCTACACCTTC. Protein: CASSFRGQGGYTF.

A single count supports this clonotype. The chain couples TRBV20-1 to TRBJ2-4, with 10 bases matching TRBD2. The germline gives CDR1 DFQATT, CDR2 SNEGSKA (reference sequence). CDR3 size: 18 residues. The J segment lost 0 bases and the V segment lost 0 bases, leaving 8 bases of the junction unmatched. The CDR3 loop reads CSAREELAGALAKNIQYF. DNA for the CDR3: TGCAGTGCTAGAGAGGAGCTAGCGGGGGCACTAGCCAAAAACATTCAGTACTTC.